Below, 20 T cell receptor beta chains from the same sample are listed, as sequenced in a study of control samples from healthy donors and cancer patients. Sequencing used immunoSEQ multiplex PCR; TCRdb keeps in-frame clones, though not all of them. The table has 85,000 to 90,000 clones, around nine tenths seen once; the top ten hold roughly a tenth. The sample comprised PBMCs. The origin of the receptors is a woman between 45 and 60 years old with colorectal cancer.

The gene calls are TRBV30 and TRBJ1-4, with a weak D call TRBD1 (5 bases). This CDR3 region has 13 residues. The germline V gene has CDR1 GTSNPN and CDR2 SVGIG (reference sequence). Between the trimmed V and J ends, which lost 7 bases and 4 bases, there was a span of 13 bases. The CDR3 reads CASGGTDNEKLFF. For the CDR3, the DNA is TGTGCCTCTGGGGGGACTGATAATGAAAAACTGTTTTTT.

The gene calls are TRBV7-6 and TRBJ2-5; D possibly corresponds to TRBD2 (5 bases). CDR3 size: 14 residues. The V end lost 1 base, the J end lost 4 bases, and 10 bases lay between the germline ends. Germline lookup yields CDR1 SGHVS and CDR2 FNYEAQ. The CDR3 loop is CASSLGVSVETQYF. The CDR3 nucleotides are TGTGCCAGCAGCTTAGGAGTTAGCGTAGAGACCCAGTACTTC.

J is TRBJ2-3 and V is TRBV6-2 or TRBV6-3; 11 bases line up with TRBD2. With V trimmed by 3 bases and J by 0 bases, 8 bases remained unmatched. Per the germline V gene, CDR1 is MNHEY and CDR2 is SVGEGT. The CDR3 covers 18 residues. CDR3 nucleotide sequence: TGTGCCAGCAGTTATGCTAGCGGGGGGCCAGCTAGCACAGATACGCAGTATTTT. It codes for CASSYASGGPASTDTQYF.

The rearrangement uses TRBV4-3 and TRBJ1-1; D is unclear. Trimming shortened V by 0 bases and J by 4 bases, and 9 bases separated the two germline ends. Germline V gene sequence: CDR1 LGHNA, CDR2 YSLEER. The CDR3 consists of 14 residues. CDR3 amino acids: CASSQDQEGTEAFF. The CDR3 region has the DNA TGCGCCAGCAGCCAAGACCAGGAGGGCACTGAAGCTTTCTTT.

The rearrangement joins TRBV11-3 to TRBJ1-5; D is uncertain. Per germline, CDR1 SGHNT and CDR2 YENEEA. The CDR3 has 13 amino acids. The germline V and J ends were trimmed by 9 bases and 5 bases, with 14 bases remaining between them. CDR3 sequence (DNA): TGTGCCAGGGCCTGGGCGAGGGATCAGCCCCAGCATTTT. Protein product: CARAWARDQPQHF. Variable domain in full (rest from reference TRBV11-3 and TRBJ1-5): EAGVVQSPRYKIIEKKQPVAFWCNPISGHNTLYWYLQNLGQGPELLIRYENEEAVDDSQLPKDRFSAERLKGVDSTLKIQPAELGDSAVYLCARAWARDQPQHFGDGTRLSIL.

The J gene is TRBJ2-5, the V gene TRBV5-1; the match to TRBD1 covers 9 bases. Germline V gene lookup returns CDR1 SGHRS and CDR2 YFSETQ. This CDR3 spans 14 amino acids. Losses at the gene ends were 0 bases for V and 5 bases for J; bases not matched to a gene: 2. The CDR3 here is CASSLDRGQETQYF. The DNA of the CDR3 is TGCGCCAGCAGCTTGGACAGGGGGCAGGAGACCCAGTACTTC.

The genes are TRBV6-2 or TRBV6-3 and TRBJ1-1; no firm D call. CDR1 and CDR2 from the germline V gene are MNHEY and SVGEGT. The CDR3 totals 14 residues. Trimming took off 8 bases at V and 1 base at J, with 14 bases between the two ends. CDR3 in DNA: TGTGCCAGCTGTTTCGACGGCTCGAACACTGAAGCTTTCTTT. Its translation: CASCFDGSNTEAFF.

In its sample, this clone was seen a few times. The CDR3 sequence is CASSQPGNTGELFF. The CDR3 DNA reads TGCGCCAGCAGCCAGCCAGGGAACACCGGGGAGCTGTTTTTT. The V call is TRBV4-1, the J call TRBJ2-2; D gene uncertain. Germline V gene data show CDR1 as MGHRA and CDR2 as YSYEKL. The CDR3 sequence is 14 residues long. Trimming cost V 3 bases and J 1 base, with 6 bases left between them.

This chain's CDR3 is CASSVVSSGADTQYF. CDR3 bases: TGTGCCAGCAGCGTAGTTAGCAGCGGAGCAGATACGCAGTATTTT. The chain carries TRBV9 and TRBJ2-3, with a weak D call TRBD2 (5 bases). V lost 0 bases to trimming and J lost 4 bases, with 12 bases between them. The CDR3 consists of 15 residues. Germline loops: CDR1 SGDLS, CDR2 YYNGEE.

The chain has TRBV9 and TRBJ2-6, with D maybe TRBD2 (5 bases). CDR3 length: 16 amino acids. Germline V lookup: CDR1 SGDLS, CDR2 YYNGEE. Deletions cut 4 bases from V and 0 bases from J, with 11 bases between. CDR3 amino acids: CASSPEAYSGANVLTF. The CDR3, as DNA: TGTGCCAGCAGCCCGGAGGCTTACTCTGGGGCCAACGTCCTGACTTTC.

CDR3 loop: CAGGLQGAETQYF. The DNA for the CDR3 is TGTGCCGGGGGGTTGCAAGGGGCCGAGACCCAGTACTTC. The chain couples TRBV7-2 to TRBJ2-5; TRBD2 might be the D (6 bases). The CDR3 has 13 amino acids. Trimming shortened V by 11 bases and J by 5 bases, and 18 bases separated the two germline ends. Germline V gene lookup returns CDR1 SGHTA and CDR2 FQGNSA. Together with reference TRBV7-2 and TRBJ2-5, the CDR3 gives the full variable domain: GAGVSQSPSNKVTEKGKDVELRCDPISGHTALYWYRQSLGQGLEFLIYFQGNSAPDKSGLPSDRFSAERTGGSVSTLTIQRTQQEDSAVYLCAGGLQGAETQYFGPGTRLLVL.

This rearrangement joins TRBV9 to TRBJ1-2, with D uncertain. CDR1 SGDLS and CDR2 YYNGEE come from the germline V gene. The CDR3 totals 14 residues. Trimming stripped 3 bases from V and 4 bases from J, with 13 bases between. CDR3 nucleotides: TGTGCCAGCAGCGACATTTGGGGAGGCTATGGCTACACCTTC. Translation: CASSDIWGGYGYTF.

The rearrangement links TRBV10-3 to TRBJ2-1; 8 positions match TRBD1. The CDR3 covers 16 residues. The germline CDR1 and CDR2 sequences are ENHRY and SYGVKD. The J segment lost 0 bases and the V segment lost 8 bases, leaving 9 bases of the junction unmatched. CDR3 coding DNA: TGTGCCATCCAGGGGGCGGACAGGAGCTCCTACAATGAGCAGTTCTTC. Protein: CAIQGADRSSYNEQFF.

The chain carries TRBV5-5 and TRBJ1-5; D remains ambiguous. The CDR3 totals 15 residues. Germline CDR1 SGHKS, CDR2 YYEKEE (reference sequence). Trimming shortened V by 0 bases and J by 2 bases, and 9 bases separated the two germline ends. CDR3 amino acids: CASSLGPSGNQPQHF. The CDR3, as DNA: TGTGCCAGCAGCTTGGGCCCCTCGGGCAATCAGCCCCAGCATTTT.

The rearrangement uses TRBV5-1 and TRBJ2-3, with D perhaps TRBD1 (5 bases). Germline CDR1 and CDR2: SGHRS and YFSETQ. The ends were cut back, 0 bases at V and 3 bases at J, with 8 bases in the middle. The CDR3 consists of 14 residues. CDR3 sequence: CASSLEGPTDTQYF. CDR3 bases: TGCGCCAGCAGCTTGGAGGGGCCAACAGATACGCAGTATTTT.

The V gene is TRBV5-1, the J gene TRBJ2-1; 8 bases map to TRBD2. The CDR3 spans 15 residues. Germline CDR1 and CDR2: SGHRS and YFSETQ. The junction had 7 bases not matched to a gene; V was cut back by 5 bases and J by 3 bases. The CDR3 sequence: CASSYGGGNYNEQFF. The DNA for the CDR3 is TGCGCCAGCAGTTACGGCGGGGGGAACTACAATGAGCAGTTCTTC.

In its sample, this clone was seen once. V usage is TRBV5-1 and J usage is TRBJ2-5; TRBD1 matches at 10 bases. After removal of 4 bases from V and 2 bases from J, the junction contained 5 bases not matched to a gene. CDR1 is SGHRS and CDR2 is YFSETQ in the germline V gene. The CDR3 is 15 residues long. This CDR3 reads CASSLPDRGQETQYF. In DNA form, the CDR3 reads TGCGCCAGCAGCCTACCGGACAGGGGGCAAGAGACCCAGTACTTC.

This chain uses TRBV6-1 with TRBJ1-1, with D perhaps matching TRBD1 (5 bases). The CDR3 loop spans 17 amino acids. The germline gives CDR1 MNHNS, CDR2 SASEGT. Trimming stripped 4 bases from V and 5 bases from J, with 23 bases between. The CDR3 sequence is CASSALIRGRRVTEAFF. The CDR3 DNA follows: TGTGCCAGCAGTGCTCTTATTAGGGGACGGCGAGTTACTGAAGCTTTCTTT.

This clone occurred once. The chain links TRBV28 to TRBJ1-5; tentative D call: TRBD1 (5 bases). V dropped 1 base and J dropped 6 bases, with 7 bases sitting between them. Germline assignment: CDR1 MDHEN and CDR2 SYDVKM. This CDR3 is 13 amino acids long. The CDR3 is CASSLSGAQPQHF. DNA for the CDR3: TGTGCCAGCAGTTTATCTGGGGCTCAGCCCCAGCATTTT.

This clone was seen only a few times. The chain carries TRBV28 and TRBJ1-6; 9 bases fit TRBD1. After removal of 5 bases from V and 7 bases from J, the junction contained 12 bases not matched to a gene. CDR3 length: 17 residues. Germline CDR1 reads MDHEN; CDR2 reads SYDVKM. The CDR3 DNA is TGTGCCAGCAGTCTGTTCCGGGACAGGGTAGGAAATTCACCCCTCCACTTT. Translation gives CASSLFRDRVGNSPLHF.